Presented here are 2 T cell receptor beta chains from one specimen sequenced in a study of T cell responses to AZD1222 COVID-19 vaccine. Assay: immunoSEQ multiplex PCR; the TCRdb copy retains only in-frame clones and omits some. In the table there are 95,000 to 150,000 clones, approximately 92% of which are singletons. The sequenced sample was peripheral blood, obtained on day 0 of AZD1222 vaccination. These receptors all come from an adult in good health.

This chain's CDR3 is CASSRQGRQPQHF. CDR3 in DNA: TGTGCCAGTAGTAGGCAGGGGCGGCAGCCCCAGCATTTT. This sequence joins TRBV19 and TRBJ1-5, with a tentative D call TRBD1 (6 bases). The V and J ends lost 4 bases and 7 bases respectively, with 11 bases between them. The CDR3 is 13 residues long. From germline, CDR1 is LNHDA and CDR2 SQIVND (reference sequence).

The chain couples TRBV6-1 to TRBJ2-7; D may be TRBD1 or TRBD2 (6 bases each). V was pared by 0 bases and J by 4 bases, with 13 bases between. This CDR3 comprises 15 residues. Germline CDR1 reads MNHNS; CDR2 reads SASEGT. CDR3 DNA sequence: TGTGCCAGCAGTGAAGCAGGAGGGGGAGTGTACGAGCAGTACTTC. Translated: CASSEAGGGVYEQYF.